The 14 T cell receptor beta chains below all came from one sample that was sequenced in a study of beta chain features in type 1 diabetes. Findings of the study overall: Shortening of TCRB CDR3s, moderate but significant, appeared in all four CD4+ subsets of Type 1 diabetes patients.

The antigens of these receptors remain unknown. Since all of the isolated RNA was reverse transcribed, expressed TCRB transcripts were what got sequenced. Some clones are missing from TCRdb's copy, which holds only in-frame ones; the method was immunoSEQ multiplex PCR. The table lists approximately 730,000 clones, roughly 13% of them singletons. The sample was naive CD4+ T cells from blood. Receptors originate from a young man with type 1 diabetes.

This clone showed up just a few times. V is TRBV11-2 and J is TRBJ2-3; tentatively, D is TRBD2 (6 bases). V gave up 5 bases and J gave up 9 bases, with 15 bases separating them. The germline V gene encodes CDR1 SGHAT and CDR2 FQNNGV. The CDR3 is made up of 13 amino acids. The CDR3, as DNA: TGTGCCAGCAGCGCCGGGGGTGAGGGGACGCAGTATTTT. Its translation: CASSAGGEGTQYF.

The rearrangement uses TRBV27 and TRBJ2-1; D is ambiguous. Germline lookup yields CDR1 MNHEY and CDR2 SMNVEV (reference sequence). Trimming pared 6 bases from V and 4 bases from J, leaving 10 bases between. This CDR3 contains 13 residues. The CDR3 region has the DNA TGTGCCAGCAGCCGAAACTTGTACAATGAGCAGTTCTTC. Protein sequence: CASSRNLYNEQFF.

V and J are TRBV19 and TRBJ1-5; D gene ambiguous. V lost 1 base and J 6 bases, leaving 7 bases between the germline ends. Germline values: CDR1 LNHDA, CDR2 SQIVND (reference sequence). This CDR3 has 13 residues. In DNA form, the CDR3 reads TGTGCCAGTAGTATAGGTTGGGGTCAGCCCCAGCATTTT. Translation gives CASSIGWGQPQHF.

This chain uses TRBV5-4 with TRBJ1-1; TRBD1 agrees at 7 bases. CDR3 length equals 13 residues. J was trimmed by 1 base and V by 4 bases; bases with no gene match: 1. Germline V gives CDR1 SGHNT, CDR2 YYREEE (reference sequence). Written as DNA, the CDR3 is TGTGCCAGCAGCCGGACAGGGAACACTGAAGCTTTCTTT. Its protein product is CASSRTGNTEAFF. Full variable domain (outside the CDR3, taken from reference TRBV5-4 and TRBJ1-1): ETGVTQSPTHLIKTRGQQVTLRCSSQSGHNTVSWYQQALGQGPQFIFQYYREEENGRGNFPPRFSGLQFPNYSSELNVNALELDDSALYLCASSRTGNTEAFFGQGTRLTVV.

Regarding this clone: Different DNA sequences within this sample yield the same CDR3. The chain employs TRBV15 and TRBJ1-5; no firm D call. Trimming removed 3 bases from V and 5 bases from J, with 5 bases in between. Germline CDR1 and CDR2: LNHNV and YYDKDF (reference sequence). The CDR3 has 12 amino acids. The CDR3 reads CATSRDYQPQHF. CDR3 nucleotides: TGTGCCACCAGCAGGGATTATCAGCCCCAGCATTTT.

V gene TRBV16 combines with J gene TRBJ1-5; TRBD1 matches 7 bases. This CDR3 comprises 14 residues. V trimming: 5 bases; J trimming: 5 bases; junction bases outside the gene matches: 6. CDR1 is KGHSY and CDR2 is FQNENV in the germline V gene. The CDR3 region has the DNA TGTGCCAGCAGCGGAGGGACAGTAGATCAGCCCCAGCATTTT. It is translated as CASSGGTVDQPQHF. The whole variable domain, remainder taken from reference TRBV16 and TRBJ1-5, is GEEVAQTPKHLVRGEGQKAKLYCAPIKGHSYVFWYQQVLKNEFKFLISFQNENVFDETGMPKERFSAKCLPNSPCSLEIQATKLEDSAVYFCASSGGTVDQPQHFGDGTRLSIL.

The chain is built from TRBV6-1 and TRBJ2-5, with D possibly being TRBD1 or TRBD2 (5 bases each). CDR3 size: 15 residues. Germline lookup yields CDR1 MNHNS and CDR2 SASEGT. Trimming removed 11 bases from V and 7 bases from J, with 26 bases in between. CDR3 region: CAGGTARDRTGTQYF. For the CDR3, the DNA is TGTGCCGGGGGTACGGCCAGGGATCGGACGGGGACCCAGTACTTC.

Points on this clone: This specimen includes other DNA sequences encoding the same CDR3. The gene calls are TRBV2 and TRBJ2-1; no firm D call. The CDR3 contains 12 residues. Trimming removed 8 bases at V and 3 bases at J, with 8 bases between. Germline V CDR1 and CDR2: SNHLY, FYNNEI. CDR3 sequence (DNA): TGTGCCAGCGGGGTTATCTACAATGAGCAGTTCTTC. Translating gives CASGVIYNEQFF.

This clone has only a few counts. J is TRBJ1-5 and V is TRBV4-2; D not resolved. Per the germline V gene, CDR1 is LGHNA and CDR2 is YNFKEQ. With 1 base removed from V and 4 bases from J, the gap between germline ends came to 8 bases. CDR3 size: 14 residues. CDR3 DNA: TGTGCCAGCAGCCAAGCAAGGGAGAATCAGCCCCAGCATTTT. Protein sequence: CASSQARENQPQHF.

The V call is TRBV28, the J call TRBJ1-2; 9 bases map to TRBD1. The V segment lost 6 bases and the J segment 4 bases; nucleotides outside the gene matches: 12. The CDR3 is 16 residues long. Per germline, CDR1 MDHEN and CDR2 SYDVKM. DNA for the CDR3: TGTGCCAGCAGCACCGGGACAGGGCTCTCTGGCTATGGCTACACCTTC. This gives the protein CASSTGTGLSGYGYTF.

This chain links TRBV10-3 with TRBJ1-2, with D unresolved. This CDR3 spans 14 amino acids. V lost 0 bases to trimming and J lost 12 bases, with 17 bases between them. CDR1 and CDR2 from the germline V gene are ENHRY and SYGVKD. The CDR3 protein is CAISESQAEGAHTF. DNA of the CDR3: TGTGCCATCAGTGAGTCTCAAGCGGAGGGAGCGCACACCTTC.

This sequence joins TRBV4-1 and TRBJ2-5, with 9 nucleotides matching TRBD2. This CDR3 spans 16 amino acids. The germline gives CDR1 MGHRA, CDR2 YSYEKL. V was pared by 4 bases and J by 5 bases, with 11 bases of the junction left unmatched. The DNA for the CDR3 is TGCGCCAGCAGCCTACAGGCGGGACTAGCAGGGGAGACCCAGTACTTC. Protein product: CASSLQAGLAGETQYF.

The chain has TRBV19 and TRBJ2-5, with 8 bases aligning to TRBD1. Per germline, CDR1 LNHDA and CDR2 SQIVND (reference sequence). The CDR3 covers 14 residues. V gave up 4 bases and J gave up 5 bases; unmatched junction bases: 6. The CDR3, as DNA: TGTGCCAGTAGTACCGACAGGGGCCGGGAGACCCAGTACTTC. It translates to CASSTDRGRETQYF.

This sequence joins TRBV4-1 and TRBJ2-7, with D possibly being TRBD1 or TRBD2 (5 bases each). Trimming removed 4 bases at V and 4 bases at J, with 20 bases between. There are 16 residues in the CDR3. Germline lookup yields CDR1 MGHRA and CDR2 YSYEKL. The DNA of the CDR3 is TGCGCCAGCAGCCCACGACATGGGGGTTCCGTGTACGAGCAGTACTTC. It specifies CASSPRHGGSVYEQYF.